This TCR beta chain stems from a study of T cells after yellow fever vaccination (dated by TCRdb to about 2019). In the study overall: Libraries from fractions with low cell numbers were prepared with the SMART-Seq v4 Ultra Low Input RNA kit. Bulk TCR alpha and beta repertoires were sequenced longitudinally to track T-cell clones before and after primary and booster YFV17D yellow fever vaccination. The cohort comprised two healthy male donors, one aged 18 to 29 and one aged 30 to 40 years. Blood was collected at multiple timepoints before and after primary and secondary immunization, and bulk PBMC replicates and cell subsets were isolated.

TCR cDNA was synthesized by 5'RACE template switching, which introduced a universal primer site and unique molecular identifiers. cDNA synthesis was primed from both the TCR alpha and TCR beta constant segments. Libraries were amplified in two PCR steps, with sample barcodes and sequencing adapters added in the second step. Libraries were sequenced on Illumina HiSeq 2500 (2x100 bp) or NovaSeq (2x150 bp). Processing in the source paper ran as follows. Reads were demultiplexed and collapsed into UMI consensus sequences with MIGEC, and V(D)J alignment was performed with MiXCR. Clonotypes responding to the vaccine were identified with edgeR on replicate PBMC samples, with the criteria of FDR below 0.01 and a log2 fold change above 5 up to day 15. Bulk clonotypes were assigned CD4 or CD8 identity according to which sequenced CD4 or CD8 repertoire held them at higher abundance. Through fastp at Q25 and MiXCR, TCRdb rebuilt clones from the public reads, retaining in-frame beta chains. CDR3 protein duplicates are merged, each entry listing the most common genes and DNA. The V and J calls, along with clone size, are taken from TCRdb and not from the paper's own processing. The sample has hundreds of thousands of distinct CDR3 sequences on record, about 12% of them singletons. Of the sample, approximately 15% falls within the top ten clones.

Including the terminal cysteine and phenylalanine, the CDR3 comprises 15 residues. Here the CDR3 DNA is all that survives: 45 bases in frame from base 1. CDR1 and CDR2, looked up from the germline V gene, are SGHRS and YFSETQ. The junction shows trimming of 0 bases on V and 2 bases on J, plus 9 bases between the germline ends. The label giving this sample's treatment or condition can be read as: live attenuated yellow fever vaccine strain. At every blood-draw timepoint, two biological replicates of bulk PBMCs were collected. PBMCs were isolated from peripheral blood using a standard Ficoll-Paque protocol. RNA was extracted with TriZol from bulk PBMCs, CD4 and CD8 fractions, and dextramer-positive and dextramer-negative fractions. The paper as a whole reports these results and caveats: Because abundant contaminating clonotypes from the bulk population could be contained in FACS-sorted repertoires, computational filtering was required. Because the study included only a couple of donors, the extent to which the findings can be generalized is limited. A small fraction of clonotypes appeared in both the CD4 and CD8 compartments, likely as a result of convergent recombination. The secondary T-cell response was found to be weaker but faster than the primary response, with a peak reached on day 5 rather than on day 15. After the booster, most of the clones that had expanded following primary vaccination were detected again (just under 97% of CD4 and roughly 90% of CD8), which suggests that memory was broadly maintained.

This clonotype was counted at least ten times. The specificity of this receptor is unknown. No much larger clone is present one base from it, and per-base qualities are unavailable. This specimen consisted of PBMCs, obtained on the day of the yellow fever booster vaccination. The TCR originated in a man aged 30 to 45 who received the YFV17D yellow fever vaccine. The sequence joins TRBV5-1 to TRBJ2-1; a tentative D call is TRBD2 (5 bases match). The nucleotide sequence is given as TGCGCCAGCAGCTTGGGGAGCGGAACCTACAATGAGCAGTTCTTC. This codes for CASSLGSGTYNEQFF.